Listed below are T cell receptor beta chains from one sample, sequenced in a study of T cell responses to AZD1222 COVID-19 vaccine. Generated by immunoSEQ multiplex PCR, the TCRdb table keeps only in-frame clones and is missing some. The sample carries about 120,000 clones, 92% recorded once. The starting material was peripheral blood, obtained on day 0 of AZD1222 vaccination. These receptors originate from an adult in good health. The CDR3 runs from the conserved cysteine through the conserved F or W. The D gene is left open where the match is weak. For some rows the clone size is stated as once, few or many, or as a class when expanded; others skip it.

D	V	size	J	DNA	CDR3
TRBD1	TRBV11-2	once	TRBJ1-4	TGTGCCAGCAGTTTGGACAGGGGCGGTGAAAAACTGTTTTTT	CASSLDRGGEKLFF
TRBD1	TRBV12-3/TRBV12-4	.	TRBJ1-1	TGTGCCAGCAGTTTAATAGGTGACAGGGGGGCTTTCTTT	CASSLIGDRGAFF
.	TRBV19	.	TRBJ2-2	TGTGCCAGTAGTATGCCCACCGGGGAGCTGTTTTTT	CASSMPTGELFF
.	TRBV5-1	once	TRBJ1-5	TGCGCCAGCAGCTTACTACCAGGTAATCAGCCCCAGCATTTT	CASSLLPGNQPQHF
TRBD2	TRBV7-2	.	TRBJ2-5	TGTGCCAGCAACCTGCTCGGAACGGGGGGGGAAGAGACCCAGTACTTC	CASNLLGTGGEETQYF
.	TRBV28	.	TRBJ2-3	TGTGCCAGCAGTTTGAGAGGGGCTACGCAGTATTTT	CASSLRGATQYF
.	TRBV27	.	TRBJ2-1	TGTGCCAGCAGTTTATGGGCTAGCGACAACGAGCAGTTCTTC	CASSLWASDNEQFF
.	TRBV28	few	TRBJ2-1	TGTGCCAGTCCACCCGAGGGAAGGATTCACAATGAGCAGTTCTTC	CASPPEGRIHNEQFF
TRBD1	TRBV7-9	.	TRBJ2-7	TGTGCCAGCAGCTTACCGGAACAGGGGGTGTACGAGCAGTACTTC	CASSLPEQGVYEQYF
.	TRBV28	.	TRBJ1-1	TGTGCCAGCAGTTTAGCCACTGAAGCTTTCTTT	CASSLATEAFF
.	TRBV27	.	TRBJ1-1	TGTGCCAGCAGTTTATGGCAGAACACTGAAGCTTTCTTT	CASSLWQNTEAFF
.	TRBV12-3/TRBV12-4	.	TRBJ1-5	TGTGCCAGCAGTTTTGCGGGAAATCAGCCCCAGCATTTT	CASSFAGNQPQHF
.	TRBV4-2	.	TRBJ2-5	TGTGCCAGCAGCCAAGATCAGAGCCCTTCCGAACAAGAGACCCAGTACTTC	CASSQDQSPSEQETQYF
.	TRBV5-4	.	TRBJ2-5	TGTGCCAGCAGCTTGGACAGTAGCGAGACCCAGTACTTC	CASSLDSSETQYF
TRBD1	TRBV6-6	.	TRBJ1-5	TGTGCCAGCAGTTACCGACAGGGAAGTCAGCCCCAGCATTTT	CASSYRQGSQPQHF
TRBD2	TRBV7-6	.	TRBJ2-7	TGTGCCAGCAGCTTAGTAGAGGGGACTAGCGGGGTCAGTTACGAGCAGTACTTC	CASSLVEGTSGVSYEQYF
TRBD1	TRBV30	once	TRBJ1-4	TGTGCCTTCACGGCAGGGGGCTATGAAAAACTGTTTTTT	CAFTAGGYEKLFF
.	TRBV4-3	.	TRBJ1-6	TGCGCCAGCAGCCAAGATCCACCTGGGAATAATTCACCCCTCCACTTT	CASSQDPPGNNSPLHF
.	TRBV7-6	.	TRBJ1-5	TGTGCCAGCAGCTTAGCGTCCCGTAGCAATCAGCCCCAGCATTTT	CASSLASRSNQPQHF
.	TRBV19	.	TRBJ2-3	TGTGCCAGTAGTTCCTTAAAGATAGATACGCAGTATTTT	CASSSLKIDTQYF
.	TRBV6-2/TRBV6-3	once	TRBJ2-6	TGTGCCAGCAGTTGGGGCTCTGGGGCCAACGTCCTGACTTTC	CASSWGSGANVLTF
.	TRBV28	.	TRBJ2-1	TGTGCCAGCAGTAGGGCAGGGGGGTCTACAAATGAGCAGTTCTTC	CASSRAGGSTNEQFF
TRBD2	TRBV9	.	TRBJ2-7	TGTGCCAGCAGCTCCTCTAGCGGGGGGGCCGGCGAGCAGTACTTC	CASSSSSGGAGEQYF
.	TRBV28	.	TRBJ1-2	TGTGCCAGCAGTTCTGGACAGATCTATGGCTACACCTTC	CASSSGQIYGYTF
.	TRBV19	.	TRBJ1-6	TGTGCCAGTAGTAAGATCCTGGAGACAGGAGAATCACCCCTCCACTTT	CASSKILETGESPLHF
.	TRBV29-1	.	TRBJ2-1	TGCAGCGCGAAGGCCTCTTATGAGCAGTTCTTC	CSAKASYEQFF
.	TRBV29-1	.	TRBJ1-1	TGCAGCGTTGCACCCCGATTGAACACTGAAGCTTTCTTT	CSVAPRLNTEAFF
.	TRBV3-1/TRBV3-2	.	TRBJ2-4	TGTGCCAGCAGCCAAGCCGGACTTCTAGCCAAAAACATTCAGTACTTC	CASSQAGLLAKNIQYF
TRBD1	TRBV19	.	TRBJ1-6	TGTGCCAGCAAATCCGGGACAGGGGTTCGTAATTCACCCCTCCACTTT	CASKSGTGVRNSPLHF
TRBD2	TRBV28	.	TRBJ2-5	TGTGCCAGCAGTTTACTAGCGGGGCGCCAAGAGACCCAGTACTTC	CASSLLAGRQETQYF
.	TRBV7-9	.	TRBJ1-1	TGTGCCAGCAGCTTAGGAGTGATGAACACTGAAGCTTTCTTT	CASSLGVMNTEAFF